This T cell receptor beta chain was profiled in a study of beta chain features in type 1 diabetes. Turning to the study itself: The study examined roughly 110,000,000 sorted cells across all samples.

What was sequenced were expressed TCRB transcripts, since all of the isolated RNA had been reverse transcribed. Naive, central memory and regulatory T cell samples produced a mean of about 3.4 million reads. Here immunoSEQ multiplex PCR was the method, and the copy in TCRdb shows in-frame clones only, minus some. The data hold 150,000 to 190,000 clones, with 8.1% observed a single time. This clone was detected many times. The antigen is undetermined. Whole-study results and caveats: Insertions were fewer and deletions more numerous at VDJ junctions in type 1 diabetes patients.

Every sorted population was more than 98% pure. Between the trimmed V and J ends, which lost 5 bases and 7 bases, there was a span of 12 bases. Germline CDR1 SGHAT, CDR2 FQDESV (reference sequence). This CDR3 spans 12 amino acids. The sample taken for sequencing was central memory CD4+ T cells from blood. V is TRBV11-1 and J is TRBJ2-7; perhaps TRBD1 as D (6 bases). The receptor's source is a man aged 18-30 years in good health. CDR3 residues: CASSLGTWEQYF. The CDR3 coding sequence is TGTGCCAGCAGCCTCGGGACATGGGAGCAGTACTTC.